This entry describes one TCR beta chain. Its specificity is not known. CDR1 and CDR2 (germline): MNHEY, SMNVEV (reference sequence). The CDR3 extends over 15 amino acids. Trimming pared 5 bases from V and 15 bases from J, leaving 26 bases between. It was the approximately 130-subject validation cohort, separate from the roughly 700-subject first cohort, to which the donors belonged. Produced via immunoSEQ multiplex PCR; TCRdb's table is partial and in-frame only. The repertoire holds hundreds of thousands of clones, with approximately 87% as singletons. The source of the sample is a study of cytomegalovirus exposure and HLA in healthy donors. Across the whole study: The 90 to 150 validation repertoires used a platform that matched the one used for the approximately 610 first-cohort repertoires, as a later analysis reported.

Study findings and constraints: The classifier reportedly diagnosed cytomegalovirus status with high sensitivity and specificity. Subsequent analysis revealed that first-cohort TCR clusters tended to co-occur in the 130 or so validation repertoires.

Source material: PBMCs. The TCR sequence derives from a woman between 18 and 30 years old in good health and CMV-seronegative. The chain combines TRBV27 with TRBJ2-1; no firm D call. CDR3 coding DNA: TGTGCCAGCAGTCCCGCCCCTCTGGGAACCTTCTATCCGTTCTTC. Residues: CASSPAPLGTFYPFF.